This is a list of T cell receptor beta chains from one sample in a study of cytomegalovirus exposure and HLA in healthy donors. TCRdb's table, derived via immunoSEQ multiplex PCR, lists solely in-frame clones and lacks some. The sample carries over 150,000 clones, 70% to 80% recorded once. Material: PBMCs. The receptor source for this set is a woman in her twenties or thirties in good health and CMV-seropositive. CDR3s include the opening cysteine and the closing phenylalanine or tryptophan. Fields, in order: V gene, clone size, D gene, J gene, CDR3 DNA, CDR3 protein. D genes are given only for firm matches. Rows give clone size only sometimes, using once, few, many, or a class for an expanded clone.

TRBV14,NA,TRBD1,TRBJ1-2,TGTGCCAGCAGCCAAGACTGGACAGGGGGCCCAACTGGCTACACCTTC,CASSQDWTGGPTGYTF
TRBV7-9,few,NA,TRBJ2-7,TGTGCCAGCAGCTTAACTGGCCAGGGCACCTACGAGCAGTACTTC,CASSLTGQGTYEQYF
TRBV15,NA,NA,TRBJ2-1,TGTGCCACCAGCAGAGCCCTTGGGAGGGAGCAGTTCTTC,CATSRALGREQFF
TRBV4-1,NA,TRBD2,TRBJ2-7,TGCGCCAGCAGCCAAGCTGGAGTAGCGGGACTCCTCTCCTACGAGCAGTACTTC,CASSQAGVAGLLSYEQYF
TRBV5-8,once,TRBD1,TRBJ2-5,TGTGCCAGCAGGACCCCCCGGGACAGGGGTCGAGAGACCCAGTACTTC,CASRTPRDRGRETQYF
TRBV28,few,NA,TRBJ2-7,TGTGCCAGCAGTTTATTGCAGGGCTACGAGCAGTACTTC,CASSLLQGYEQYF
TRBV30,NA,TRBD1,TRBJ1-1,TGTGCCTCAAGACAGGGCAGAGGGGAAGCTTTCTTT,CASRQGRGEAFF
TRBV7-9,NA,TRBD2,TRBJ2-5,TGTGCCAGCAGCTTGGGACTAGCGGGAGAGACCCAGTACTTC,CASSLGLAGETQYF
TRBV18,NA,TRBD2,TRBJ2-7,TGTGCCAGCTCACCCCGGGGGGTCCCCTACGAGCAGTACTTC,CASSPRGVPYEQYF
TRBV5-6,NA,TRBD1,TRBJ1-4,TGTGCCAGCAGCCAGGACAGGGGGGCGCACATTAGTGAAAAACTGTTTTTT,CASSQDRGAHISEKLFF
TRBV19,NA,NA,TRBJ1-4,TGTGCCAGTCTGGTGGGGGGAAAACTGTTTTTT,CASLVGGKLFF
TRBV6-1,NA,TRBD1,TRBJ1-5,TGTGCCAGCAGTGAAGCTGGGACAGGGGGACAGCCCCAGCATTTT,CASSEAGTGGQPQHF
TRBV5-4,few,NA,TRBJ2-7,TGTGCCAGCAGCTTGGGCCAGGGGTTGAGCTCCTACGAGCAGTACTTC,CASSLGQGLSSYEQYF
TRBV6-1,NA,TRBD2,TRBJ2-7,TGTGCCAGCACCCGACTAGCGGGGCCTTCCTACGAGCAGTACTTC,CASTRLAGPSYEQYF
TRBV4-3,NA,TRBD1,TRBJ2-7,TGCGCCAGCAGCCAACTCTTCGTAGGGGGCTTACCCTACGAGCAGTACTTC,CASSQLFVGGLPYEQYF
TRBV5-4,NA,TRBD2,TRBJ2-3,TGTGCCAGCAGTTTAGCGGGAGTCGCAGATACGCAGTATTTT,CASSLAGVADTQYF